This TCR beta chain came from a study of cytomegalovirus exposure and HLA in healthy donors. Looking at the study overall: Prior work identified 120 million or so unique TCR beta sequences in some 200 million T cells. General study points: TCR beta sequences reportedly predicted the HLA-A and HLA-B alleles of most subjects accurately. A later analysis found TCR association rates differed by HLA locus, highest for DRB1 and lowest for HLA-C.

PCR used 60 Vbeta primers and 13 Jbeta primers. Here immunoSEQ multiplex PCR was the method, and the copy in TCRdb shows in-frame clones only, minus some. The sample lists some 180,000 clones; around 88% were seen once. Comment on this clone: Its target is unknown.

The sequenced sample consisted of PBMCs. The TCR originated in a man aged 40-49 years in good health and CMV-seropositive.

CDR3 in DNA: TGTGCCAGCAGCCTAGCGGGAGCCATCCAAGAGACCCAGTACTTC. It specifies CASSLAGAIQETQYF. The chain uses TRBV6-5 and TRBJ2-5, with 10 nucleotides matching TRBD2. Germline V gene lookup returns CDR1 MNHEY and CDR2 SVGAGI. CDR3 length: 15 residues. Trimming cost V 6 bases and J 1 base; bases outside gene matches: 5.